This T cell receptor beta chain derives from a study of blood T cells in healthy people across ages. Study-wide results and limits: Age brought a roughly linear fall in TCR beta diversity measured per million T cells. Samples with more naive T cells showed higher observed beta diversity.

This clonotype was observed once. Its target is unknown. For the second PCR, which ran for about 6 to 11 cycles, a sample-barcoded 5' primer and a J-beta primer mix were used. All cDNA molecules were each tagged by a template-switch adaptor with 12 random nucleotides. Each CDR3 protein gets one entry after TCRdb re-called the 5' RACE reads with MiXCR. The sample has roughly 1,700,000 distinct CDR3 sequences, roughly 28% seen once. Aged about 6 to 100, donors were systemically healthy Caucasians from Russia. Germline V gene sequence: CDR1 DFQATT, CDR2 SNEGSKA (reference sequence). This CDR3 has 15 amino acids.

The receptor's source is a woman in her thirties in good health. The rearrangement joins TRBV20-1 to TRBJ1-6, with TRBD1 matching over 11 bases. What was sequenced was blood. Here the CDR3 DNA reads TGCGGGGGACAGGGGGGCCCCTCCTATAATTCACCCCTCCACTTT. This encodes CGGQGGPSYNSPLHF.